These 8 T cell receptor beta chains were sequenced from one sample in a study of cytomegalovirus exposure and HLA in healthy donors. Primers for the PCR totalled 60 Vbeta and 13 Jbeta. The repertoire was sequenced with immunoSEQ multiplex PCR; TCRdb's copy has only in-frame clones and lacks some. The sample includes some 130,000 clones, around 75% of them seen just once. Sequences were obtained from PBMCs. The source is a man under 40 in good health and CMV-seronegative.

The chain couples TRBV7-9 to TRBJ1-4, with D perhaps TRBD1 (6 bases). V gave up 5 bases and J gave up 3 bases, with 13 bases separating them. The CDR3 runs to 15 residues. CDR1 and CDR2 (germline): SEHNR, FQNEAQ (reference sequence). In DNA form, the CDR3 reads TGTGCCAGCAGCCCTCGGGGGGCAGCTAATGAAAAACTGTTTTTT. Translated, it gives CASSPRGAANEKLFF.

This chain links TRBV5-1 with TRBJ2-1; no firm D call. The CDR3 is made up of 14 amino acids. Germline V gene data show CDR1 as SGHRS and CDR2 as YFSETQ. The V and J ends lost 2 bases and 0 bases respectively, with 6 bases between them. The CDR3 sequence: CASSFEVSYNEQFF. CDR3 coding DNA: TGCGCCAGCAGCTTCGAGGTCTCCTACAATGAGCAGTTCTTC.

The J gene is TRBJ1-2, the V gene TRBV28; 11 positions agree with TRBD1. The J segment lost 8 bases and the V segment lost 8 bases, leaving 10 bases of the junction unmatched. Germline values: CDR1 MDHEN, CDR2 SYDVKM. This CDR3 has 14 amino acids. The CDR3 protein is CASGPDRGLGGYTF. As DNA, the CDR3 is TGTGCCAGCGGCCCGGACAGGGGGCTGGGAGGCTACACCTTC.

This chain connects TRBV6-5 to TRBJ1-2; D is possibly TRBD1 (6 bases). Germline values: CDR1 MNHEY, CDR2 SVGAGI. V was clipped by 2 bases and J by 5 bases, with 18 bases between them. CDR3 length: 16 residues. The CDR3, as DNA: TGTGCCAGCAGTTACCCAGAGGTTCCGGACAGATATGGCTACACCTTC. Its translation is CASSYPEVPDRYGYTF.

In its sample, this clone was seen once. The chain links TRBV7-8 to TRBJ2-7; D is possibly TRBD1 (5 bases). CDR3 size: 14 residues. V was pared by 3 bases and J by 5 bases, with 14 bases between. Germline loops: CDR1 SGHVS, CDR2 FQNEAQ. CDR3 in amino acids: CASSFSGLEHEQYF. CDR3 bases: TGTGCCAGCAGCTTCTCAGGGCTGGAGCACGAGCAGTACTTC. The entire variable domain, with the rest obtained from reference TRBV7-8 and TRBJ2-7, is as follows: GAGVSQSPRYKVAKRGQDVALRCDPISGHVSLFWYQQALGQGPEFLTYFQNEAQLDKSGLPSDRFFAERPEGSVSTLKIQRTQQEDSAVYLCASSFSGLEHEQYFGPGTRLTVT.

The sample holds a few counts of this clone. This chain connects TRBV6-5 to TRBJ1-2; the D gene is possibly TRBD1 (5 bases). The CDR3 covers 14 residues. Germline CDR1 and CDR2: MNHEY and SVGAGI. Trimming left V 5 bases short and J 4 bases short, with 14 bases between. This CDR3 reads CASSMGHDGYGYTF. The CDR3 DNA follows: TGTGCCAGCAGTATGGGGCATGATGGCTATGGCTACACCTTC.

This rearrangement joins TRBV6-5 to TRBJ1-1; TRBD1 agrees at 8 bases. There are 15 residues in the CDR3. The V gene's germline CDR1 is MNHEY and CDR2 SVGAGI. The J segment lost 1 base and the V segment lost 7 bases, leaving 8 bases of the junction unmatched. The DNA for the CDR3 is TGTGCCAGCAAAGTCAGGGGGCAACGGAACACTGAAGCTTTCTTT. It translates to CASKVRGQRNTEAFF.

The V and J genes are TRBV4-2 and TRBJ2-3, with 11 bases that match TRBD1. CDR1 is LGHNA, CDR2 YNFKEQ, per germline. The CDR3 covers 21 residues. V was clipped by 2 bases and J by 1 base; unmatched bases: 17. The CDR3 coding sequence is TGTGCCAGCAGCCAAACCCTAGGACAGGGGGCATTTGGGGGCGGCACAGATACGCAGTATTTT. Translated, it gives CASSQTLGQGAFGGGTDTQYF.